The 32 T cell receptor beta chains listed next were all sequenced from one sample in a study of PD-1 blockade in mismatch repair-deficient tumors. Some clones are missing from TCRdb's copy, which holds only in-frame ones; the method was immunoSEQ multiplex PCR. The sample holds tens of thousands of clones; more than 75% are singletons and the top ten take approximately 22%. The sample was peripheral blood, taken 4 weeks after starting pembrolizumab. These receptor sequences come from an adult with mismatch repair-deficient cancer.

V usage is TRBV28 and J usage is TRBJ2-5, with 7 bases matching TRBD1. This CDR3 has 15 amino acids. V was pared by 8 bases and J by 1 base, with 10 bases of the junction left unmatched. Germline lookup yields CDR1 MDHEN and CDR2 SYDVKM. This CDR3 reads CASEEVGGFQETQYF. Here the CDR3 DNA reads TGTGCCAGCGAAGAGGTAGGGGGCTTCCAAGAGACCCAGTACTTC.

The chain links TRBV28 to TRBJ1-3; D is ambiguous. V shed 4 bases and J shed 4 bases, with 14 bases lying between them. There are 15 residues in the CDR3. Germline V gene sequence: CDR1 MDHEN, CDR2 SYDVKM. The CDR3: CASSSNPATGNTIYF. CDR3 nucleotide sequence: TGTGCCAGCAGTTCCAACCCGGCAACGGGAAACACCATATATTTT.

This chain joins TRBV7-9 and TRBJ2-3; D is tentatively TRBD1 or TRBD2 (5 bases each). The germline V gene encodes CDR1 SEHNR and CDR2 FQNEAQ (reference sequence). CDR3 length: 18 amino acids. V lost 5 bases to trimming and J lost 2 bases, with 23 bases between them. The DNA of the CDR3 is TGTGCCAGCAGCCCCCTTAGGGGAGCGTCGAAATTCACAGATACGCAGTATTTT. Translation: CASSPLRGASKFTDTQYF.

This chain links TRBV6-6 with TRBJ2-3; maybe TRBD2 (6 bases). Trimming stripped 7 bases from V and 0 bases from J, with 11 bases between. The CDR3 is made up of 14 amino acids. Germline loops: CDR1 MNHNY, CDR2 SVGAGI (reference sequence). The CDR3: CASTPGTSTDTQYF. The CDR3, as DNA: TGTGCCAGCACCCCCGGGACTAGCACAGATACGCAGTATTTT.

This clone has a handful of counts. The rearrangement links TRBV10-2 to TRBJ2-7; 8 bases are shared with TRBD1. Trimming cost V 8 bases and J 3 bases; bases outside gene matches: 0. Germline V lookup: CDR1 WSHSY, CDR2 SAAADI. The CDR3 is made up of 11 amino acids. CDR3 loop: CASGQGYEQYF. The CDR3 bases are TGCGCCAGCGGACAGGGCTACGAGCAGTACTTC.

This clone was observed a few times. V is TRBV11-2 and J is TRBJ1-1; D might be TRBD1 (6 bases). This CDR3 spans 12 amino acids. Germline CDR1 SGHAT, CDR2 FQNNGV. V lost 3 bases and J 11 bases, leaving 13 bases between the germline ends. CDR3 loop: CASSFGRGRAFF. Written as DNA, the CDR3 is TGTGCCAGCAGCTTTGGGAGGGGGAGGGCTTTCTTT.

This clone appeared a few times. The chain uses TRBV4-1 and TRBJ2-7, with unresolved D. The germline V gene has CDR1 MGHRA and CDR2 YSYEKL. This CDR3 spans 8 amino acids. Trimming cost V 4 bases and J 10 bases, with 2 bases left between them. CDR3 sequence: CASSRQYF. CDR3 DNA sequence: TGCGCCAGCAGCCGACAGTACTTC.

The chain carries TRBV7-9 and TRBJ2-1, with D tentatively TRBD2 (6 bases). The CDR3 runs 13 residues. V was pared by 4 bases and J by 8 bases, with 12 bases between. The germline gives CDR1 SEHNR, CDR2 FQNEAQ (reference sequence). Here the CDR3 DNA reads TGTGCCAGCAGCTCACTAGCTTACCATGAGCAGTTCTTC. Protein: CASSSLAYHEQFF.

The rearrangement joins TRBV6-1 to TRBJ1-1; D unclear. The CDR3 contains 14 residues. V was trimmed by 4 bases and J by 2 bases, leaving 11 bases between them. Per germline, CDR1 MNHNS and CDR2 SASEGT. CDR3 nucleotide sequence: TGTGCCAGCAGTGTGACCGAGATTAACACTGAAGCTTTCTTT. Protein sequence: CASSVTEINTEAFF.

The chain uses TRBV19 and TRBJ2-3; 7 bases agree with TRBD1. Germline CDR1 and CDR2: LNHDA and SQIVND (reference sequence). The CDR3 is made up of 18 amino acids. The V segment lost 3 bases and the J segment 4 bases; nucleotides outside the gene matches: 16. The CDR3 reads CASSIKVMGQITSDTQYF. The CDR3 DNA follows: TGTGCCAGTAGTATCAAAGTAATGGGACAGATCACATCAGATACGCAGTATTTT.

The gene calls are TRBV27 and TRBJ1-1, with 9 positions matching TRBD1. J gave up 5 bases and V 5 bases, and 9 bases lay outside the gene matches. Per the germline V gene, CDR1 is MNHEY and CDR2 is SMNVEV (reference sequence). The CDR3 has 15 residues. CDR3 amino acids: CASSVHSGTGTEAFF. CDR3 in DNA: TGTGCCAGCAGTGTCCACTCCGGGACAGGGACTGAAGCTTTCTTT.

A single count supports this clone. The chain's CDR3 is CASSDRDRVYEQYF. In DNA, the CDR3 is TGTGCCAGCAGTGACAGGGACAGGGTCTACGAGCAGTACTTC. This chain connects TRBV6-1 to TRBJ2-7, with TRBD1 matching 9 bases. Per the germline V gene, CDR1 is MNHNS and CDR2 is SASEGT. The CDR3 runs 14 residues. V trimming: 3 bases; J trimming: 3 bases; junction bases outside the gene matches: 3.

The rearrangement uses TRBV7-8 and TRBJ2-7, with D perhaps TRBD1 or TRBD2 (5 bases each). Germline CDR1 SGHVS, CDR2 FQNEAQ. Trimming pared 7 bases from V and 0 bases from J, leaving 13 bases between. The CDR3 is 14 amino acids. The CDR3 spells CASTSWGTSYEQYF. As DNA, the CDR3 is TGTGCCAGCACCTCGTGGGGGACCTCCTACGAGCAGTACTTC.

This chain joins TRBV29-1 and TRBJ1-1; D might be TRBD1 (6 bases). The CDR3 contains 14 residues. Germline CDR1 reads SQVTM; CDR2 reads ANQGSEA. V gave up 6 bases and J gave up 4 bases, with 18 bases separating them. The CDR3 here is CSVGGGRESTEAFF. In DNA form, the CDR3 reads TGCAGCGTGGGAGGGGGAAGGGAGAGCACTGAAGCTTTCTTT.

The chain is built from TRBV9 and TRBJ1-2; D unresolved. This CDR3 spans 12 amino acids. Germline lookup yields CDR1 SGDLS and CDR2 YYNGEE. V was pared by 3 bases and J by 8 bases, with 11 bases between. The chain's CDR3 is CASSERSGGYTF. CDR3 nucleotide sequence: TGTGCCAGCAGCGAGCGGTCGGGCGGCTACACCTTC. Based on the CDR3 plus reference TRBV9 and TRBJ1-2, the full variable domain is DSGVTQTPKHLITATGQRVTLRCSPRSGDLSVYWYQQSLDQGLQFLIQYYNGEERAKGNILERFSAQQFPDLHSELNLSSLELGDSALYFCASSERSGGYTFGSGTRLTVV.

CDR3 coding DNA: TGTGCCAGTAGTATACGGGAGACTAGGTACAATGAGCAGTTCTTC. This sequence encodes CASSIRETRYNEQFF. The chain uses TRBV19 and TRBJ2-1; D is perhaps TRBD2 (6 bases). This CDR3 is 15 amino acids long. The germline V gene encodes CDR1 LNHDA and CDR2 SQIVND (reference sequence). With 2 bases removed from V and 4 bases from J, the gap between germline ends came to 12 bases.

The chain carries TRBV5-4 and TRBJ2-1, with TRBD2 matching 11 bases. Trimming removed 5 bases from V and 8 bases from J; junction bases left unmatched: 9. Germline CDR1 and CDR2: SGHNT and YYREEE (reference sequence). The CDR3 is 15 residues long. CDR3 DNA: TGTGCCAGCAGTGTTAGCGGGAGGGCCAGCGATGAGCAGTTCTTC. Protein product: CASSVSGRASDEQFF.

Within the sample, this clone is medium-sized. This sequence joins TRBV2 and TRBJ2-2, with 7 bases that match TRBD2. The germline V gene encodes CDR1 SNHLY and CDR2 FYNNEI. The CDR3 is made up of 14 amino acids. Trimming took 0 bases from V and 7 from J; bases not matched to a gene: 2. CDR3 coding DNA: TGTGCCAGCAGTGAAGCGGGGGAGGGCGGGGAGCTGTTTTTT. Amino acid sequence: CASSEAGEGGELFF. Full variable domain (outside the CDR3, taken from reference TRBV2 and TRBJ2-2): EPEVTQTPSHQVTQMGQEVILRCVPISNHLYFYWYRQILGQKVEFLVSFYNNEISEKSEIFDDQFSVERPDGSNFTLKIRSTKLEDSAMYFCASSEAGEGGELFFGEGSRLTVL.

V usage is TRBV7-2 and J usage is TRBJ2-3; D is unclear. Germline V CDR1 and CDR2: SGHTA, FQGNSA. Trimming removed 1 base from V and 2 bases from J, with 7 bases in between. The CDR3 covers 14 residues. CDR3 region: CASSLDITTDTQYF. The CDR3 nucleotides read TGTGCCAGCAGCTTAGACATAACCACAGATACGCAGTATTTT. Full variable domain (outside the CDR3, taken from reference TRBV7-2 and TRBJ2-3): GAGVSQSPSNKVTEKGKDVELRCDPISGHTALYWYRQSLGQGLEFLIYFQGNSAPDKSGLPSDRFSAERTGGSVSTLTIQRTQQEDSAVYLCASSLDITTDTQYFGPGTRLTVL.

This CDR3 reads CASSEAARGASYEQYF. The CDR3 DNA sequence: TGTGCCAGCAGTGAAGCGGCCAGGGGGGCATCTTACGAGCAGTACTTC. This chain joins TRBV6-1 and TRBJ2-7; a weak D match, TRBD1 (7 bases). Germline V CDR1 and CDR2: MNHNS, SASEGT. CDR3 length: 16 amino acids. V gave up 0 bases and J gave up 4 bases, with 16 bases separating them.

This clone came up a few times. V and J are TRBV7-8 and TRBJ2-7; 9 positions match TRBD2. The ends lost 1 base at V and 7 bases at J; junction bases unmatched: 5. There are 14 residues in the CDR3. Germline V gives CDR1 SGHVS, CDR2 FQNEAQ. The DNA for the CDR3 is TGTGCCAGCAGCTTAGGGGACGCGGGGGGGGAGCAGTACTTC. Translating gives CASSLGDAGGEQYF.

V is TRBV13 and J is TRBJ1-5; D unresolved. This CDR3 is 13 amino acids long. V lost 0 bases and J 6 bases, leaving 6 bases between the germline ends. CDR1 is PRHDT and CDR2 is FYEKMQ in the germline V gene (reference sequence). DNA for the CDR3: TGTGCCAGCAGCTTAGGTAAAGGTCAGCCCCAGCATTTT. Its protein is CASSLGKGQPQHF.

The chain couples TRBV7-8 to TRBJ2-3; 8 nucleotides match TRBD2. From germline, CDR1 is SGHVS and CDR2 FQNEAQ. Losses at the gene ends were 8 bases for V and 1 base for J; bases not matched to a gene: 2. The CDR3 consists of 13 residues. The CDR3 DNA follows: TGTGCCAGCTTAGCGGGACGCACAGATACGCAGTATTTT. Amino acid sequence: CASLAGRTDTQYF.

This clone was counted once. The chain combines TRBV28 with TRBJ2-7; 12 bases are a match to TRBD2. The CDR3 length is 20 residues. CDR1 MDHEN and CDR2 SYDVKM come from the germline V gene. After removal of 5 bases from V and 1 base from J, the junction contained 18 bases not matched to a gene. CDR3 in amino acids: CASSRTRLAGVNIESYEQYF. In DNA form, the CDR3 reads TGTGCCAGCAGTAGAACCCGACTAGCGGGAGTTAACATAGAGTCCTACGAGCAGTACTTC.

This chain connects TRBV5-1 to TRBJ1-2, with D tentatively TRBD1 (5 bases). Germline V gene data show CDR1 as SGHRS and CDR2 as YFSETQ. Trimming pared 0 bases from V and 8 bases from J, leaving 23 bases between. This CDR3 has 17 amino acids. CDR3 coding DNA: TGCGCCAGCAGCTTGGCACCAGGAATATGGGCTCAGGGCGGCTACACCTTC. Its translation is CASSLAPGIWAQGGYTF. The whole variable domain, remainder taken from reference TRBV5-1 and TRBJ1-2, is KAGVTQTPRYLIKTRGQQVTLSCSPISGHRSVSWYQQTPGQGLQFLFEYFSETQRNKGNFPGRFSGRQFSNSRSEMNVSTLELGDSALYLCASSLAPGIWAQGGYTFGSGTRLTVV.

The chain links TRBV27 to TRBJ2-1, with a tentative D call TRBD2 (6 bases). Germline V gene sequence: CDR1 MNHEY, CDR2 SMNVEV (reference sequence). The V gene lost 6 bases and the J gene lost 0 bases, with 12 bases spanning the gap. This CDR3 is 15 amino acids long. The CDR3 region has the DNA TGTGCCAGCAGGGGGAGGCGTCCCTCCTACAATGAGCAGTTCTTC. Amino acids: CASRGRRPSYNEQFF.

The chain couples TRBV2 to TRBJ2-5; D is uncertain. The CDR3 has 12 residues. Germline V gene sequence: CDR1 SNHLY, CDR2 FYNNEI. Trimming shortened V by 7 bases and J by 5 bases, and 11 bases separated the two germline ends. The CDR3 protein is CASIQSGETQYF. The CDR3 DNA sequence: TGTGCCAGCATCCAAAGTGGGGAGACCCAGTACTTC.

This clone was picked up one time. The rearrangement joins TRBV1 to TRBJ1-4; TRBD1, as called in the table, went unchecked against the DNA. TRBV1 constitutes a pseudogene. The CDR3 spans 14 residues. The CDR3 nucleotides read TGCACCAGCAGCCAAGACACAACTAATGAAAAACTGTTTTTT. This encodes CTSSQDTTNEKLFF.

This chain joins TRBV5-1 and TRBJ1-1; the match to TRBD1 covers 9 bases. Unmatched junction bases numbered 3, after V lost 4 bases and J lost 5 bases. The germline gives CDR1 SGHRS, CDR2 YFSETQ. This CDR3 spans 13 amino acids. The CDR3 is CASSVTGGTEAFF. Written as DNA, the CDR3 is TGCGCCAGCAGCGTGACAGGGGGGACTGAAGCTTTCTTT.

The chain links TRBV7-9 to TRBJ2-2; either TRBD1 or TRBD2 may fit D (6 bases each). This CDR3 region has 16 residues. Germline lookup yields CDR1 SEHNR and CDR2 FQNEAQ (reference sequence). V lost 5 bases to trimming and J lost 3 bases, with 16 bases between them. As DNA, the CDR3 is TGTGCCAGCAGCCCGGGGGCGGGCTTTTACACCGGGGAGCTGTTTTTT. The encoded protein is CASSPGAGFYTGELFF.

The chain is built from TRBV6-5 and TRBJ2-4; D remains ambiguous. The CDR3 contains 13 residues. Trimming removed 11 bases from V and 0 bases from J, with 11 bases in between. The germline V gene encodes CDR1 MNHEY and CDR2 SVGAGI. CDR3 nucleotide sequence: TGTGCCGTAACCTGGTTAGCCAAAAACATTCAGTACTTC. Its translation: CAVTWLAKNIQYF.

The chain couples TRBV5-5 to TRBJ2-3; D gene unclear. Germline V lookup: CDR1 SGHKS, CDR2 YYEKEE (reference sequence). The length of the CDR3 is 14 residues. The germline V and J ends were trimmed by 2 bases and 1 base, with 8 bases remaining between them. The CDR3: CASSFEWGTDTQYF. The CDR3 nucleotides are TGTGCCAGCAGCTTTGAATGGGGCACAGATACGCAGTATTTT.